These 25 T cell receptor delta chains originate from one sample sequenced in a study of human gamma delta and Vdelta1 T cells. TCRdb reran clone calling via CATT on the PCR reads. This table has roughly 1,400 delta-chain clones, under 50% appearing once. The specimen sequenced was Vdelta1 gamma-delta T cells from blood. These receptors all stem from a human donor in good health.

The chain uses TRDV1 and TRDJ3; 9 nucleotides line up with TRDD3. The ends lost 3 bases at V and 0 bases at J; junction bases unmatched: 27. Germline CDR1 and CDR2: TSWWSYY and QGS. This CDR3 region has 26 residues. CDR3 residues: CALGEGLLSFLGDSTCSSWDTRQMFF. CDR3 DNA sequence: TGTGCTCTTGGGGAGGGACTACTCAGTTTTCTGGGGGATTCGACCTGCAGCTCCTGGGACACCCGACAGATGTTTTTC.

Judged by abundance, this clone is medium-sized. Distinct nucleotide sequences in the sample also encode this CDR3. The rearrangement uses TRDV1 and TRDJ1; TRDD3 matches at 12 bases. The CDR3 is 22 residues long. In germline, CDR1 is TSWWSYY, CDR2 QGS. V was clipped by 4 bases and J by 2 bases; unmatched bases: 23. In DNA form, the CDR3 reads TGTGCTCTTGGGGGCTTATTTCATCTCCATCGTACTGGGGGATACCGAACCGATAAACTCATCTTT. It encodes CALGGLFHLHRTGGYRTDKLIF.

This clone is large in the sample. This sequence joins TRDV1 and TRDJ1, with 13 bases matching TRDD3. Per germline, CDR1 TSWWSYY and CDR2 QGS. This CDR3 has 20 amino acids. With V trimmed by 0 bases and J by 7 bases, 17 bases remained unmatched. CDR3 residues: CALGELVTRPYWGIRGKLIF. The CDR3 DNA follows: TGTGCTCTTGGGGAACTAGTGACTCGGCCTTACTGGGGGATACGCGGTAAACTCATCTTT.

On this clone itself: Given a much more abundant clone one base away, this may be a read error. This sequence joins TRDV1 and TRDJ1; 9 bases align to TRDD3. The junction had 13 bases not matched to a gene; V was cut back by 2 bases and J by 0 bases. This CDR3 is built from 19 residues. Germline V lookup: CDR1 TSWWSYY, CDR2 QGS. The CDR3 DNA follows: TGTGCTCTTGGGGAAAGACCTACAGCTGGGGGATGCCACACCGATAAACTCATCTTT. Protein product: CALGERPTAGGCHTDKLIF.

A remark on this clone: A far larger clone is off by one base, so a read error is likely. This chain links TRDV1 with TRDJ1; TRDD3 is a possible D gene (5 bases). The CDR3 contains 16 residues. Germline V CDR1 and CDR2: TSWWSYY, QGS. V was cut by 3 bases and J by 6 bases, with 20 bases left in between. CDR3 DNA: TGTGCTCTTGGGGACTCCATCTTGGGGAAGGACCATAAACTCATCTTT. Protein product: CALGDSILGKDHKLIF.

Relative to its sample, this clone is medium-sized. J is TRDJ1 and V is TRDV1; no reliable D call. CDR1 and CDR2 from the germline V gene are TSWWSYY and QGS. The CDR3 totals 17 residues. The V gene lost 5 bases and the J gene lost 0 bases, with 19 bases spanning the gap. CDR3 coding DNA: TGTGCTCTTGGGAACGGGAAGGGCATTGATTACACCGATAAACTCATCTTT. It specifies CALGNGKGIDYTDKLIF.

By share, this clone ranks as medium-sized. The chain links TRAV38-2/DV8 to TRDJ1; the D gene could be TRDD2 or TRDD3 (7 bases each). Trimming took off 3 bases at V and 0 bases at J, with 36 bases between the two ends. CDR1 TSESDYY and CDR2 QEAYKQQN come from the germline V gene. This CDR3 has 23 amino acids. CDR3 DNA sequence: TGTGCTTATAGGATCGTTCCTACGGGGTACTGGGGACCCGTTGATGTCCACACCGATAAACTCATCTTT. Protein product: CAYRIVPTGYWGPVDVHTDKLIF.

As for this clone: Only one base separates this from a far larger clonotype, so it likely reflects a read error. The gene calls are TRDV1 and TRDJ1; D gene unclear. This CDR3 has 14 amino acids. CDR1 TSWWSYY and CDR2 QGS come from the germline V gene. Trimming took off 3 bases at V and 6 bases at J, with 14 bases between the two ends. CDR3 coding DNA: TGTGCTCTTGGGGATACGGCGTGGACCAATAAACTCATCTTT. It yields the protein CALGDTAWTNKLIF.

Of note for this clone: It may be a read error: a sequence one base away is much more abundant. It is unclear where the CDR3 begins or ends on the DNA, so no DNA is shown, and the CDR3 is as TCRdb lists it. J is TRDJ1 and V is TRDV1; the table's D gene call, TRDD3, was not cross checked with the DNA. Ends included, the CDR3 has 17 residues. CDR1 and CDR2 (germline): TSWWSYY, QGS. The CDR3 is CALWEGKNSGTGLKLIF.

This clone is large in the sample. The chain has TRDV1 and TRDJ1; 13 bases agree with TRDD3. V shed 1 base, J shed 4 bases, and the junction held 24 bases outside the gene matches. Germline V gene lookup returns CDR1 TSWWSYY and CDR2 QGS. This CDR3 region has 23 residues. CDR3: CALGEQLDPLLGTGGYEVDKLIF. CDR3 DNA: TGTGCTCTTGGGGAACAATTGGATCCGCTTCTCGGTACTGGGGGATACGAAGTCGATAAACTCATCTTT.

The sample holds a few counts of this clone. The chain links TRDV1 to TRDJ1; 11 bases are a match to TRDD3. Losses at the gene ends were 1 base for V and 0 bases for J; bases not matched to a gene: 10. The CDR3 is made up of 19 amino acids. Germline V gene data show CDR1 as TSWWSYY and CDR2 as QGS. CDR3 sequence reads: CALGEPSGGYPPYTDKLIF. The CDR3 region has the DNA TGTGCTCTTGGGGAACCTTCTGGGGGATACCCTCCTTACACCGATAAACTCATCTTT.

The sample holds a few counts of this clone. The chain couples TRDV1 to TRDJ1; D may be TRDD2 (5 bases). CDR3 size: 17 residues. CDR1 is TSWWSYY, CDR2 QGS, per germline. Trimming removed 1 base from V and 0 bases from J, with 15 bases in between. The CDR3 spells CALGEHPKPMYTDKLIF. DNA for the CDR3: TGTGCTCTTGGGGAACATCCTAAGCCGATGTACACCGATAAACTCATCTTT.

Comments on this clone: Possible read error: a much larger clone is one base away. The rearrangement joins TRDV1 to TRDJ1; the match to TRDD3 covers 7 bases. There are 20 residues in the CDR3. V shed 0 bases, J shed 0 bases, and the junction held 16 bases outside the gene matches. Germline V lookup: CDR1 TSWWSYY, CDR2 QGS. The CDR3 sequence: CALGELGGQCSGGYTDKLIF. For the CDR3, the DNA is TGTGCTCTTGGGGAACTAGGGGGACAATGTTCTGGGGGGTACACCGATAAACTCATCTTT.

As for this clone: A far larger clone lies a single base away; this is likely a read error. The rearrangement links TRDV1 to TRDJ1, with TRDD3 identical over 11 bases. After removal of 4 bases from V and 0 bases from J, the junction contained 28 bases not matched to a gene. The germline CDR1 and CDR2 sequences are TSWWSYY and QGS. The length of the CDR3 is 24 residues. CDR3 loop: CALGATLPDPVPLWGIPYTDKLIF. For the CDR3, the DNA is TGTGCTCTTGGGGCGACCCTCCCTGACCCGGTTCCTCTCTGGGGGATACCCTACACCGATAAACTCATCTTT.

This clone is labeled medium-sized. This chain connects TRDV1 to TRDJ1, with 11 bases matching TRDD3. This CDR3 contains 27 residues. The J segment lost 2 bases and the V segment lost 5 bases, leaving 40 bases of the junction unmatched. Looked up from germline, CDR1 is TSWWSYY and CDR2 is QGS. CDR3 residues: CALGTFDGGPLPTRVLGDTRRTDKLIF. CDR3 nucleotide sequence: TGTGCTCTTGGGACCTTCGATGGGGGGCCCCTTCCCACTCGGGTGTTGGGGGATACGCGGCGAACCGATAAACTCATCTTT.

This clone is categorized as medium-sized. Compared with germline, one end of the junction differs, possibly owing to a read error. This chain connects TRDV1 to TRDJ1, with 7 positions matching TRDD3. This CDR3 is built from 18 residues. Looked up from germline, CDR1 is TSWWSYY and CDR2 is QGS. The CDR3 DNA sequence: TGTGCTCTGGGGGCGGGGCTACCGGGGGATTGGTACACCGATAAACTCATCTTT. Translating it yields CALGAGLPGDWYTDKLIF.

By proportion, this clone is large (0.1 to 1%). This specimen includes other DNA sequences encoding the same CDR3. The chain employs TRDV1 and TRDJ1; no clear D. CDR3 length: 19 residues. V was trimmed by 1 base and J by 0 bases, leaving 21 bases between them. Germline values: CDR1 TSWWSYY, CDR2 QGS. The CDR3 sequence is CALGERVKGSTSDTDKLIF. CDR3 coding DNA: TGTGCTCTTGGGGAACGGGTAAAAGGCTCTACATCGGACACCGATAAACTCATCTTT.

This clone is large by share. Other DNA variants within this sample encode the same CDR3. V usage is TRDV1 and J usage is TRDJ1; D remains unclear. This CDR3 comprises 21 residues. The ends were cut back, 0 bases at V and 4 bases at J, with 30 bases in the middle. Germline CDR1 TSWWSYY, CDR2 QGS. The CDR3 DNA reads TGTGCTCTTGGGGAACTAGTTCGGTCGAGTCTAGGCGTGGTTGACCTCGATAAACTCATCTTT. It encodes CALGELVRSSLGVVDLDKLIF.

With respect to this clone: A far larger clone is off by one base, so a read error is likely. This CDR3 is also generated by other DNA sequences in the sample. The J gene is TRDJ1, the V gene TRDV1; TRDD3 matches 10 bases. This CDR3 contains 26 residues. V dropped 2 bases and J dropped 1; count of bases not matched to a gene: 34. From germline, CDR1 is TSWWSYY and CDR2 QGS. In DNA form, the CDR3 reads TGTGCTCTTGGGGAATCCCTCCCCCTTCCTTGGAATTTGGGGGATACAAACGGGTTCTTCACCGATAAACTCATCTTT. Its protein product is CALGESLPLPWNLGDTNGFFTDKLIF.

For this clone: Given a much more abundant clone one base away, this may be a read error. This CDR3 is also generated by other DNA sequences in the sample. The chain combines TRDV1 with TRDJ1; D is unresolved. The germline V gene has CDR1 TSWWSYY and CDR2 QGS. V dropped 4 bases and J dropped 11 bases, with 23 bases sitting between them. The CDR3 runs to 15 residues. The DNA of the CDR3 is TGTGCTCTTGGGGCGCCTAGATCCGCCGGGAAGGTGCTCATCTTT. It encodes CALGAPRSAGKVLIF.

The V call is TRDV1, the J call TRDJ1; D is unclear. The CDR3 has 16 residues. Germline-derived CDR1 and CDR2 are TSWWSYY and QGS. Trimming took off 2 bases at V and 6 bases at J, with 19 bases between the two ends. CDR3 in DNA: TGTGCTCTTGGGGAAGGTACCCCTAGGCCCCACAATAAACTCATCTTT. It translates to CALGEGTPRPHNKLIF.

Comment on this clone: This is likely an artifact of a read error, given a far larger clone one base away. Other nucleotide sequences from this sample produce the same CDR3. The V and J genes are TRDV2 and TRDJ1; D remains unclear. Germline values: CDR1 GEAIGNYY, CDR2 EKD. V was pared by 2 bases and J by 0 bases, with 15 bases between. The CDR3 sequence is 16 residues long. Here the CDR3 DNA reads TGTGCCTGTGACAGAGGTATACTCGAGTACACCGATAAACTCATCTTT. Translation: CACDRGILEYTDKLIF.

This clone appeared once. Possible read error: a much larger clone is one base away. The chain is built from TRDV1 and TRDJ4, with 7 bases matching TRDD3. The CDR3 consists of 22 residues. Trimming removed 0 bases from V and 0 bases from J; junction bases left unmatched: 25. Germline V gene sequence: CDR1 TSWWSYY, CDR2 QGS. The CDR3 DNA is TGTGCTCTTGGGGAACTTAGATCGTTGTATACTGGGGCCATCAAGGGGGCCAGACCCCTGATCTTT. This encodes CALGELRSLYTGAIKGARPLIF.

With regard to this clone: It differs at one base from a far larger clone, so likely a read error. V gene TRDV1 combines with J gene TRDJ1; 12 bases are shared with TRDD3. The length of the CDR3 is 22 residues. Germline trimming cut 5 bases from V and 8 bases from J; bases unmatched to any gene: 30. CDR1 is TSWWSYY, CDR2 QGS, per germline. DNA for the CDR3: TGTGCTCTTGGGCCAACAAAGGGCATCTTCCTACTCCACTGGGGGATACCGGGGAAACTCATCTTT. This gives the protein CALGPTKGIFLLHWGIPGKLIF.

Concerning this clone: A much larger clone differs by one base, so this may be a read error. The chain joins TRDV1 to TRDJ2, with 10 bases matching TRDD3. The J call may be incorrect, as the DNA end agrees better with TRDJ1. CDR1 and CDR2 (germline): TSWWSYY, QGS. The CDR3 is 24 amino acids. The DNA of the CDR3 is TGTGCTCTTGGGGAGACTACGAACGCACACGCCGTAGGACTGGGGGATTCAGAGGAAAACAAACTCATCTTT. It is translated as CALGETTNAHAVGLGDSEENKLIF.